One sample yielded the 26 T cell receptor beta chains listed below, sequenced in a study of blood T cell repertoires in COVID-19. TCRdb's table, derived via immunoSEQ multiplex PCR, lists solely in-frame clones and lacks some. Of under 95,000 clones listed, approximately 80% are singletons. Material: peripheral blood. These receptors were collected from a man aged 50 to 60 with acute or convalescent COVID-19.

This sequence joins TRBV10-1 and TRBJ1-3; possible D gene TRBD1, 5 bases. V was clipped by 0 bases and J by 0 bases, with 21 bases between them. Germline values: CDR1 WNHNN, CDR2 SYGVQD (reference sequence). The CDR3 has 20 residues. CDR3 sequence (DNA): TGCGCCAGCAGTGAGTCTCAGTGGTCGGGGGACTGCAGCTCTGGAAACACCATATATTTT. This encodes CASSESQWSGDCSSGNTIYF.

CDR3 coding DNA: TGTGCCAGCTCCAGGCTCATCATGAACACTGAAGCTTTCTTT. It yields the protein CASSRLIMNTEAFF. This chain connects TRBV27 to TRBJ1-1; D ambiguous. V was trimmed by 8 bases and J by 0 bases, leaving 13 bases between them. Per the germline V gene, CDR1 is MNHEY and CDR2 is SMNVEV (reference sequence). This CDR3 comprises 14 residues.

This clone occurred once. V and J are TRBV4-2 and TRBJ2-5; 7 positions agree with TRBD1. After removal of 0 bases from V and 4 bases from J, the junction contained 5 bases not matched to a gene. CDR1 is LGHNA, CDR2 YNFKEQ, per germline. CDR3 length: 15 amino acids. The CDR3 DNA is TGTGCCAGCAGCCAAGAAACAGGGGTGCGAGAGACCCAGTACTTC. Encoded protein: CASSQETGVRETQYF.

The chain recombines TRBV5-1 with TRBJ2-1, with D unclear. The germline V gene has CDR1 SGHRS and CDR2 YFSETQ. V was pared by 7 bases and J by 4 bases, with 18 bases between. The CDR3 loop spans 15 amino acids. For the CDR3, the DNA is TGCGCCAGCCGCCACCCGGCGGCAGATTACAATGAGCAGTTCTTC. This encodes CASRHPAADYNEQFF. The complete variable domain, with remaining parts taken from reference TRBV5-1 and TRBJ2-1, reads KAGVTQTPRYLIKTRGQQVTLSCSPISGHRSVSWYQQTPGQGLQFLFEYFSETQRNKGNFPGRFSGRQFSNSRSEMNVSTLELGDSALYLCASRHPAADYNEQFFGPGTRLTVL.

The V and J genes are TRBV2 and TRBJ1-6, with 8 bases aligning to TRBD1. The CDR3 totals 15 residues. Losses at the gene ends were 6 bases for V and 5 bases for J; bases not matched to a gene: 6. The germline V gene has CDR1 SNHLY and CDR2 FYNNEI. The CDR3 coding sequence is TGTGCCAGCAGCCCTACAGGGGGAAATAATTCACCCCTCCACTTT. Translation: CASSPTGGNNSPLHF.

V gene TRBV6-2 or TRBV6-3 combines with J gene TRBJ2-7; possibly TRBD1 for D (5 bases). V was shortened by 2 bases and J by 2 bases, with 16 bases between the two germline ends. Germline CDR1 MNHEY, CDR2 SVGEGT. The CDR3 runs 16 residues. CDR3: CASSYVGAGRAYEQYF. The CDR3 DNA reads TGTGCCAGCAGTTACGTTGGAGCAGGCAGGGCCTACGAGCAGTACTTC.

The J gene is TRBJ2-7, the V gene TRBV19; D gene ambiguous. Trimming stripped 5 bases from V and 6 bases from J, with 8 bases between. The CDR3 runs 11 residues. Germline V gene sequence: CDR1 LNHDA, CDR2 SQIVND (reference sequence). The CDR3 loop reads CASSALGEQYF. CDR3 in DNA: TGTGCCAGTAGTGCCCTAGGCGAGCAGTACTTC.

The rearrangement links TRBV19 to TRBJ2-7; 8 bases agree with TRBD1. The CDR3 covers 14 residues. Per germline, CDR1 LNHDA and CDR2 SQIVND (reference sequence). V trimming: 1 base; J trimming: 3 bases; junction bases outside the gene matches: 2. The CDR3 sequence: CASSIGTGRYEQYF. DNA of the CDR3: TGTGCCAGTAGTATAGGGACAGGGCGCTACGAGCAGTACTTC.

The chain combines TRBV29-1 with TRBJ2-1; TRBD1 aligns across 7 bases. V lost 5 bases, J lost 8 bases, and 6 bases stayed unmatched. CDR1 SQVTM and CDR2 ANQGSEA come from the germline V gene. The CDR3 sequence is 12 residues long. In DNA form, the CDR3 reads TGCAGCGTTAGACAGGGATGGGATGAGCAGTTCTTC. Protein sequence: CSVRQGWDEQFF.

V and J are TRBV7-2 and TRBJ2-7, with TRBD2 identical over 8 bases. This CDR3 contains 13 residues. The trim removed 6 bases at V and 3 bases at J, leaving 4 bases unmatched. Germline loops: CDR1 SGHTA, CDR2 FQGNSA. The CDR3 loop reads CASSHTSGYEQYF. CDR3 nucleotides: TGTGCCAGCAGTCATACTAGCGGCTACGAGCAGTACTTC.

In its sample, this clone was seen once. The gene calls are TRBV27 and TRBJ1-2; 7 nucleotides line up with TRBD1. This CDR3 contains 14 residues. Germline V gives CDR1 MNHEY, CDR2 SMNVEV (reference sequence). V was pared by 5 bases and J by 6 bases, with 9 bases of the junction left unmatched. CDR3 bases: TGTGCCAGCAGTCCTTCCGCAGGGGGTCATGGCTACACCTTC. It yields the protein CASSPSAGGHGYTF.

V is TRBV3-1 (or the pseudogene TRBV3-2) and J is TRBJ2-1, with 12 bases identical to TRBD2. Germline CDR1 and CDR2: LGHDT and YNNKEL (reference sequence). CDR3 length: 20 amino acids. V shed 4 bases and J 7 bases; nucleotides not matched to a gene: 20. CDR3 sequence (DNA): TGTGCCAGCAGCCCACCCTGGGGACTAGCGGGCAACACACCCGGTAATGAGCAGTTCTTC. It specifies CASSPPWGLAGNTPGNEQFF.

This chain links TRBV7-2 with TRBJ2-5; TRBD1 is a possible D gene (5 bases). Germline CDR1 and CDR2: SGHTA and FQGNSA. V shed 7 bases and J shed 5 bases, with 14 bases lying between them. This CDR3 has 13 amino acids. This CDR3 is CASNTGQRETQYF. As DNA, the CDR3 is TGTGCCAGCAATACAGGTCAGAGGGAGACCCAGTACTTC.

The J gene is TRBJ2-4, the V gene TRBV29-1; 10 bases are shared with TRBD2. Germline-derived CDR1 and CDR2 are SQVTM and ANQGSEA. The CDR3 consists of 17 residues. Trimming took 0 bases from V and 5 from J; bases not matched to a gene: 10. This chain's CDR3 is CSVEENPSGSWENIQYF. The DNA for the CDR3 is TGCAGCGTTGAAGAGAACCCTAGCGGGAGCTGGGAAAACATTCAGTACTTC.

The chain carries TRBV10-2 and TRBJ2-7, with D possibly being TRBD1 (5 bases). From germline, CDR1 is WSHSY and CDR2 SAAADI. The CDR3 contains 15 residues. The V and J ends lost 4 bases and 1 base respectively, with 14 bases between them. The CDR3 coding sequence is TGCGCCAGCAGTGTCACCGACAGCAGGTCCTACGAGCAGTACTTC. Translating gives CASSVTDSRSYEQYF.

Written as DNA, the CDR3 is TGTGCCTGGAGTGGACAGGACAATCAGCCCCAGCATTTT. This translates into CAWSGQDNQPQHF. J is TRBJ1-5 and V is TRBV30, with TRBD1 as a possible D gene (6 bases). V lost 1 base to trimming and J lost 3 bases, with 7 bases between them. The CDR3 has 13 amino acids. Germline-derived CDR1 and CDR2 are GTSNPN and SVGIG (reference sequence).

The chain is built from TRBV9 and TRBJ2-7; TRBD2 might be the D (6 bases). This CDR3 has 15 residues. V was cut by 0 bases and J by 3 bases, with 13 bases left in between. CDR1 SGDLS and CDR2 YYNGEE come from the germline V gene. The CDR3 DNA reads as TGTGCCAGCAGCGTAGCGGGAGTAGGCGTCTACGAGCAGTACTTC. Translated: CASSVAGVGVYEQYF.

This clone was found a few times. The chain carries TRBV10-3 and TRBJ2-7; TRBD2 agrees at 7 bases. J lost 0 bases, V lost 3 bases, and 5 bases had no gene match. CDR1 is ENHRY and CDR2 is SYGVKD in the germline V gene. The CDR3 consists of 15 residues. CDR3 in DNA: TGTGCCATCAGTGATGGGGGGGTAAGCTCCTACGAGCAGTACTTC. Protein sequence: CAISDGGVSSYEQYF.

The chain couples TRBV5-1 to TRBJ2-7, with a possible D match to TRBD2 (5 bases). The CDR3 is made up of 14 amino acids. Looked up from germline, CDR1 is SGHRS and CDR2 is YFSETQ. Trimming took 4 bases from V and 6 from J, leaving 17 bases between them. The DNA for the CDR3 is TGCGCCAGCAGCCTCGGGATTAAAATAGGCGAGCAGTACTTC. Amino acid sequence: CASSLGIKIGEQYF.

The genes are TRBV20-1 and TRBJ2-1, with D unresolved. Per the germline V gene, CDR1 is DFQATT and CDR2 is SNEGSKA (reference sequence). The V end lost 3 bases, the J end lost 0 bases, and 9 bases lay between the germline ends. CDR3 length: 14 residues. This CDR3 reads CSASFQNSYNEQFF. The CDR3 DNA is TGCAGTGCTAGTTTCCAGAACTCCTACAATGAGCAGTTCTTC.

The DNA of the CDR3 is TGTGCCAGCAGTTCAAGTGGGGGCTGGGGCACTGAAGCTTTCTTT. It codes for CASSSSGGWGTEAFF. The chain recombines TRBV6-5 with TRBJ1-1; perhaps TRBD1 as D (6 bases). The germline V gene has CDR1 MNHEY and CDR2 SVGAGI. The CDR3 extends over 15 amino acids. V lost 4 bases, J lost 4 bases, and 16 bases lay in between.

The chain's CDR3 is CASSLGQTYQPQHF. In DNA, the CDR3 is TGTGCCAGCAGCTTGGGGCAGACATATCAGCCCCAGCATTTT. The V call is TRBV5-6, the J call TRBJ1-5; D unresolved. Germline V gives CDR1 SGHDT, CDR2 YYEEEE. The CDR3 is 14 residues long. V shed 0 bases and J shed 5 bases, with 9 bases lying between them.

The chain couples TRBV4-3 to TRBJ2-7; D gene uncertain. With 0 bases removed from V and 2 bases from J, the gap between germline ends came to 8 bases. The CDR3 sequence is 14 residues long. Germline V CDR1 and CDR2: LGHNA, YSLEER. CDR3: CASSQETTPYEQYF. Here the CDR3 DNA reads TGCGCCAGCAGCCAAGAGACAACCCCCTACGAGCAGTACTTC.

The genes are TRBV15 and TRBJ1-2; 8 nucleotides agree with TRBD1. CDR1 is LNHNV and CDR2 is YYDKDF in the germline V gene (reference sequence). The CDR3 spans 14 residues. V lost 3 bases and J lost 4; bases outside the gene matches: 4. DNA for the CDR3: TGTGCCACCAGCAGGGACAGGGAGGGCTATGGCTACACCTTC. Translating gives CATSRDREGYGYTF.

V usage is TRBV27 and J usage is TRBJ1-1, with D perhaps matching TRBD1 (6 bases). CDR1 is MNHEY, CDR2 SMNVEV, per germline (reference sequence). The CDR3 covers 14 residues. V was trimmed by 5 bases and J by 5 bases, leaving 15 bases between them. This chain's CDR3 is CASSESDRGTEAFF. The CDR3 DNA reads TGTGCCAGCAGTGAATCGGACAGAGGGACTGAAGCTTTCTTT.

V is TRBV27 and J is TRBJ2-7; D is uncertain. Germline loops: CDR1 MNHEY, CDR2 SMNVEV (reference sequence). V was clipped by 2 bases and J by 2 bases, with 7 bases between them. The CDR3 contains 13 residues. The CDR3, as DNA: TGTGCCAGCAGTTTAACTTCCACCTACGAGCAGTACTTC. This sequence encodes CASSLTSTYEQYF.